This is a list of T cell receptor beta chains from one sample in a study of cytomegalovirus exposure and HLA in healthy donors. Assay: immunoSEQ multiplex PCR; the TCRdb copy retains only in-frame clones and omits some. The sample data list about 160,000 clones. Specimen: PBMCs. These receptors came from a woman aged 55-70 years in good health and CMV-seronegative. Each CDR3 is given with its conserved first and last residue. The order of the fields is J gene, V gene, D gene, CDR3 protein, CDR3 DNA. The D gene is left open where the match is weak.

TRBJ2-7 TRBV2 TRBD2 CASSNTPEGLAGGEQYF TGTGCCAGCTCAAACACCCCCGAGGGACTAGCGGGAGGAGAGCAGTACTTC
TRBJ1-4 TRBV27 TRBD1 CASTKLGQTNEKLFF TGTGCCAGTACTAAACTGGGACAGACTAATGAAAAACTGTTTTTT
TRBJ2-1 TRBV4-1 . CASSQFATRTYNEQFF TGCGCCAGCAGCCAATTTGCGACAAGGACCTACAATGAGCAGTTCTTC
TRBJ2-3 TRBV10-1 . CASRMGPYDTQYF TGCGCCAGTCGTATGGGGCCCTACGATACGCAGTATTTT
TRBJ1-3 TRBV12-5 TRBD1 CASGLVPDRVPLSGNTIYF TGTGCTAGTGGTTTGGTCCCGGACAGGGTGCCATTATCTGGAAACACCATATATTTT
TRBJ1-1 TRBV5-1 . CASRLSTGTEAFF TGCGCCAGCAGACTCTCGACCGGGACTGAAGCTTTCTTT
TRBJ1-1 TRBV7-9 . CASSLENIEAFF TGTGCCAGCAGCTTAGAAAACATTGAAGCTTTCTTT
TRBJ2-7 TRBV2 TRBD1 CASTGTGVAYEQYF TGTGCCAGCACCGGGACAGGGGTAGCCTACGAGCAGTACTTC
TRBJ2-7 TRBV6-6 . CASSYGRVNEQYF TGTGCCAGCAGTTACGGCAGGGTGAACGAGCAGTACTTC
TRBJ2-7 TRBV7-8 TRBD1 CASSPTVSGTGAYEQYF TGTGCCAGCAGCCCCACGGTATCGGGGACAGGGGCCTACGAGCAGTACTTC
TRBJ1-1 TRBV29-1 . CSVLSFLTPTRGAFF TGCAGCGTCCTCTCTTTTCTGACCCCGACCCGGGGGGCTTTCTTT
TRBJ1-1 TRBV30 . CAWRAHFLEAFF TGTGCCTGGAGAGCTCACTTTCTAGAAGCTTTCTTT
TRBJ1-1 TRBV25-1 TRBD1 CASGTGGAENTEAFF TGTGCCAGCGGGACAGGGGGCGCCGAGAACACTGAAGCTTTCTTT
TRBJ1-2 TRBV6-1 TRBD1 CASSGTGYGYTF TGTGCCAGCAGTGGGACAGGCTATGGCTACACCTTC
TRBJ1-1 TRBV7-6 . CASSLAEGTTEAFF TGTGCCAGCAGCTTAGCGGAGGGTACCACTGAAGCTTTCTTT
TRBJ2-2 TRBV4-2 TRBD2 CASSQLSGETGELFF TGTGCCAGCAGCCAACTTAGCGGGGAGACCGGGGAGCTGTTTTTT
TRBJ1-1 TRBV19 . CASSLYQPRGRAFF TGTGCCAGTAGTCTATACCAACCAAGGGGCCGAGCTTTCTTT
TRBJ2-1 TRBV10-3 . CAISEQVRSYNEQFF TGTGCCATCAGTGAACAGGTCCGCTCCTACAATGAGCAGTTCTTC
TRBJ1-1 TRBV20-1 . CSATTEAFF TGCAGTGCAACTACTGAAGCTTTCTTT
TRBJ2-2 TRBV7-3 TRBD1 CASSSRTGGTGELFF TGTGCCAGCAGCTCCCGGACAGGGGGCACCGGGGAGCTGTTTTTT
TRBJ2-2 TRBV10-2 . CASRVGSTGELFF TGCGCCAGCAGGGTGGGCAGCACCGGGGAGCTGTTTTTT
TRBJ1-2 TRBV4-2 TRBD1 CASSLKPGQGAERGYTF TGTGCCAGCAGCCTCAAACCGGGACAGGGGGCGGAGAGGGGCTACACCTTC
TRBJ1-2 TRBV5-6 . CASSPLGFKDSYGYTF TGTGCCAGCAGCCCGCTTGGATTTAAGGACAGCTATGGCTACACCTTC
TRBJ2-5 TRBV5-1 . CASSLTAGGETQYF TGCGCCAGCAGCCTTACTGCGGGCGGGGAGACCCAGTACTTC
TRBJ2-2 TRBV5-1 . CASSLPPRGNTGELFF TGCGCCAGCAGCTTGCCTCCCAGGGGAAACACCGGGGAGCTGTTTTTT
TRBJ2-5 TRBV29-1 TRBD2 CSVEGLAGGPSGETQYF TGCAGCGTTGAAGGGCTAGCGGGAGGGCCGTCGGGGGAGACCCAGTACTTC
TRBJ2-4 TRBV5-6 TRBD1 CASSLFGDRGRVSKNIQYF TGTGCCAGCAGTCTTTTCGGGGACAGGGGGCGAGTGTCCAAAAACATTCAGTACTTC
TRBJ2-5 TRBV15 . CATSVGLLSLAGETQYF TGTGCCACCAGCGTGGGACTCCTCTCGCTGGCGGGGGAGACCCAGTACTTC
TRBJ2-7 TRBV15 TRBD1 CATSTWLRGTDSYEQYF TGTGCCACCAGCACGTGGCTGAGGGGGACAGACTCCTACGAGCAGTACTTC
TRBJ2-4 TRBV7-9 TRBD2 CASSLEGLAAKNIQYF TGTGCCAGCAGCTTAGAAGGACTAGCGGCCAAAAACATTCAGTACTTC
TRBJ2-7 TRBV29-1 TRBD1 CSVSGTGPSYEQYF TGCAGCGTTTCCGGGACAGGGCCATCCTACGAGCAGTACTTC
TRBJ2-7 TRBV19 . CASSQEGGSYEQYF TGTGCCAGTAGTCAGGAGGGTGGCTCCTACGAGCAGTACTTC
TRBJ1-1 TRBV6-5 TRBD1 CASSGRTGNTEAFF TGTGCCAGCAGCGGCCGGACAGGCAACACTGAAGCTTTCTTT
TRBJ1-1 TRBV7-2 . CAITQNTEAFF TGTGCCATTACACAGAACACTGAAGCTTTCTTT
TRBJ1-1 TRBV20-1 . CSAIQGFEAFF TGCAGTGCTATACAGGGATTTGAAGCTTTCTTT
TRBJ1-5 TRBV19 . CASSIADLMGAWNQPQHF TGTGCCAGTAGTATAGCTGACCTGATGGGGGCTTGGAATCAGCCCCAGCATTTT
TRBJ2-1 TRBV29-1 TRBD2 CSFSAGVYNEQFF TGCAGCTTTTCAGCGGGAGTCTACAATGAGCAGTTCTTC
TRBJ1-1 TRBV2 TRBD1 CASSGEQGASAFF TGTGCCAGCAGTGGAGAACAGGGGGCGTCGGCTTTCTTT
TRBJ1-1 TRBV20-1 TRBD1 CSALRQGEAFF TGCAGTGCTCTTAGACAGGGTGAAGCTTTCTTT
TRBJ2-7 TRBV4-1 TRBD2 CASSQGGRAGAYEQYF TGCGCCAGCAGCCAGGGGGGGAGAGCGGGAGCCTACGAGCAGTACTTC